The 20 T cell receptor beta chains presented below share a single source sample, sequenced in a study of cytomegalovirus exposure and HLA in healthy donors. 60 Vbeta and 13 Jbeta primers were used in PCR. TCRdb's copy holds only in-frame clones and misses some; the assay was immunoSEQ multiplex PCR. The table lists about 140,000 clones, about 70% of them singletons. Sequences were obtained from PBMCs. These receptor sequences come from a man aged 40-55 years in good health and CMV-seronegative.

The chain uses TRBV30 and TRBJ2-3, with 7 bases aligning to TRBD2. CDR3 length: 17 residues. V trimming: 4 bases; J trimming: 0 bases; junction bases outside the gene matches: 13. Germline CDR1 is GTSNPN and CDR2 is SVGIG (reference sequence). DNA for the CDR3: TGTGCCTGGACAGCAGCGGGAATGGGCTCTAGCACAGATACGCAGTATTTT. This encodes CAWTAAGMGSSTDTQYF. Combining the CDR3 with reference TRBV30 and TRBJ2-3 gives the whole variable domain SQTIHQWPATLVQPVGSPLSLECTVEGTSNPNLYWYRQAAGRGLQLLFYSVGIGQISSEVPQNLSASRPQDRQFILSSKKLLLSDSGFYLCAWTAAGMGSSTDTQYFGPGTRLTVL.

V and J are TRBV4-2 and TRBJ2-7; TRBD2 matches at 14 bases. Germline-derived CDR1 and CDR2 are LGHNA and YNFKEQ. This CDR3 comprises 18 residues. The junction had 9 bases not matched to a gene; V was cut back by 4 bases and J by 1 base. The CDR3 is CASSLGLAGGTLSYEQYF. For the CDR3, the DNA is TGTGCCAGCAGCCTAGGACTAGCGGGAGGTACCCTATCCTACGAGCAGTACTTC.

CDR3 nucleotide sequence: TGTGCCAGCAGCTTAGGACTTAACACTGAAGCTTTCTTT. Its translation: CASSLGLNTEAFF. The chain couples TRBV11-2 to TRBJ1-1; no clear D gene. The germline V gene has CDR1 SGHAT and CDR2 FQNNGV. The CDR3 consists of 13 residues. Trimming removed 1 base from V and 2 bases from J, with 5 bases in between.

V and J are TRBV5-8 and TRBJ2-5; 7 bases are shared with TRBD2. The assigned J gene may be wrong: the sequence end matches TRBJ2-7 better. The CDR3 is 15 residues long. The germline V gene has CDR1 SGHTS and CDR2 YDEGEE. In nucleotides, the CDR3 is TGTGCCAGCAGCTTGGGCGGGCGGGGGACCTACGAGCAGTACTTC. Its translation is CASSLGGRGTYEQYF.

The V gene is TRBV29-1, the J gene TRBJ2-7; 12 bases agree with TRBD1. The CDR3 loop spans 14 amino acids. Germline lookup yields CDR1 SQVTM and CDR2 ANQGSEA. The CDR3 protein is CSVRDRGRGDEQYF. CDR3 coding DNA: TGCAGTGTTCGGGACAGGGGGCGCGGAGACGAGCAGTACTTC.

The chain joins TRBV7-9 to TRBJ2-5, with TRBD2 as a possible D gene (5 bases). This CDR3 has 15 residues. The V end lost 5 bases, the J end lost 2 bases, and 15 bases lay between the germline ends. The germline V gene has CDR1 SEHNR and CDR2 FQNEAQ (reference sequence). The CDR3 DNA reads TGTGCCAGCAGCCTTTCGACTACTTCACAAGAGACCCAGTACTTC. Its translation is CASSLSTTSQETQYF.

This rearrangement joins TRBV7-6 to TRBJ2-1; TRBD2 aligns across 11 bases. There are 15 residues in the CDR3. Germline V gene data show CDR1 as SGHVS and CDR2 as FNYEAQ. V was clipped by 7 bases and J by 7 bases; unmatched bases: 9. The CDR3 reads CASTTGLAGWNEQFF. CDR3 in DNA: TGTGCCAGCACGACAGGACTAGCGGGTTGGAATGAGCAGTTCTTC.

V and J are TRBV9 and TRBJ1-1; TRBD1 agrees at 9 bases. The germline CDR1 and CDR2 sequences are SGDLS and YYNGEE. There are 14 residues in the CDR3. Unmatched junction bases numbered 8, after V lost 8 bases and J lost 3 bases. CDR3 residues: CASTGGAGYTEAFF. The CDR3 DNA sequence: TGTGCCAGTACAGGGGGCGCGGGTTACACTGAAGCTTTCTTT.

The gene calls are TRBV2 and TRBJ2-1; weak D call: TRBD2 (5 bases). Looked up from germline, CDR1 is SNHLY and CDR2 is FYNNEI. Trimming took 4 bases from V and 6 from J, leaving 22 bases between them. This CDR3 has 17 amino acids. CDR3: CASSGIFTAAEGNEQFF. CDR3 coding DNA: TGTGCCAGCAGTGGTATTTTCACGGCCGCTGAGGGCAATGAGCAGTTCTTC.

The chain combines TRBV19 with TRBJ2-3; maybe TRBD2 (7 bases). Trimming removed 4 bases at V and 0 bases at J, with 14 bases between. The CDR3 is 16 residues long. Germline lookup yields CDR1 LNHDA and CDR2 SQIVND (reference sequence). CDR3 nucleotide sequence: TGTGCCAGTAGTAGGGGTAGGGGGGGGAGCACAGATACGCAGTATTTT. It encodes CASSRGRGGSTDTQYF.

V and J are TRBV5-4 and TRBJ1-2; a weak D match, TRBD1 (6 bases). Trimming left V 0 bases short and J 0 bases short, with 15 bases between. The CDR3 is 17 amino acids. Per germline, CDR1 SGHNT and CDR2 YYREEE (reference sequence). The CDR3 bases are TGTGCCAGCAGCTTGGCTGGGGGGGCCAAAACTAACTATGGCTACACCTTC. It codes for CASSLAGGAKTNYGYTF.

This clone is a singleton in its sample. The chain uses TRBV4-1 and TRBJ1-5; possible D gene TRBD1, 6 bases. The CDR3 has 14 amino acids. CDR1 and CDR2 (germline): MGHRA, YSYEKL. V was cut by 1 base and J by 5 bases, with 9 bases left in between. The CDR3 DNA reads TGCGCCAGCAGCCAAGTGACAGGCCATCAGCCCCAGCATTTT. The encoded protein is CASSQVTGHQPQHF.

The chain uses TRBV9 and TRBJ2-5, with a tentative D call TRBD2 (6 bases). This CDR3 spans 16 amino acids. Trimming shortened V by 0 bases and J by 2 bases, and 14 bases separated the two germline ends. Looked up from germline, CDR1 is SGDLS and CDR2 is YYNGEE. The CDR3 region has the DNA TGTGCCAGCAGCGTAGGCTTGGAGGGTCAGCAAGAGACCCAGTACTTC. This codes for CASSVGLEGQQETQYF. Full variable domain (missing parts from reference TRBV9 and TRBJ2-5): DSGVTQTPKHLITATGQRVTLRCSPRSGDLSVYWYQQSLDQGLQFLIQYYNGEERAKGNILERFSAQQFPDLHSELNLSSLELGDSALYFCASSVGLEGQQETQYFGPGTRLLVL.

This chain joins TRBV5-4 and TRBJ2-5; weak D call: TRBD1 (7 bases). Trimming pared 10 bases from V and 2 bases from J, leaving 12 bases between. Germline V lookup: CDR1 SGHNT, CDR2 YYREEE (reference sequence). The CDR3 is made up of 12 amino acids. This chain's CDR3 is CASQGGQETQYF. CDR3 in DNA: TGTGCCTCCCAGGGGGGACAAGAGACCCAGTACTTC.

Here the CDR3 DNA reads TGTGCCAGCAGCTTGGGACAGGGGAACTACAATGAGCAGTTCTTC. It is translated as CASSLGQGNYNEQFF. The genes are TRBV7-2 and TRBJ2-1, with 10 bases matching TRBD1. This CDR3 is 15 amino acids long. Germline loops: CDR1 SGHTA, CDR2 FQGNSA. V was pared by 3 bases and J by 3 bases, with 2 bases of the junction left unmatched.

The CDR3 here is CSVRQGAGDTEAFF. The CDR3 coding sequence is TGCAGCGTTCGACAGGGGGCTGGGGACACTGAAGCTTTCTTT. J is TRBJ1-1 and V is TRBV29-1; 10 nucleotides line up with TRBD1. The CDR3 runs 14 residues. Trimming cost V 5 bases and J 3 bases; bases outside gene matches: 6. Germline-derived CDR1 and CDR2 are SQVTM and ANQGSEA.

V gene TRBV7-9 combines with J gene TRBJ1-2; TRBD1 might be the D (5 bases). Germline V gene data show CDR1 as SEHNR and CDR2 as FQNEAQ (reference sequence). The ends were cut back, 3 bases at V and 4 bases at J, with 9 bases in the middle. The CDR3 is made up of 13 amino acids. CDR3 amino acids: CASSLDITYGYTF. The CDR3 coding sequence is TGTGCCAGCAGCTTGGACATAACCTATGGCTACACCTTC.

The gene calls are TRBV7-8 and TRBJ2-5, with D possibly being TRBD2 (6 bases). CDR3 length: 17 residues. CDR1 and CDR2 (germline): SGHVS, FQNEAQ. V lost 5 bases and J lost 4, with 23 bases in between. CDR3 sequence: CASSPRVGGTSRETQYF. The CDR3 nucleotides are TGTGCCAGCAGCCCGCGGGTCGGGGGTACTAGCAGAGAGACCCAGTACTTC.

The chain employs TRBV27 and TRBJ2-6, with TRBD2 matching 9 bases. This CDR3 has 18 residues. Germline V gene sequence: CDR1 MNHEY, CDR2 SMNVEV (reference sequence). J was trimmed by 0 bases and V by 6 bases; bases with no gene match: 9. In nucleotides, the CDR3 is TGTGCCAGCAGCCGAATGGGACTAGCTACCTCTGGGGCCAACGTCCTGACTTTC. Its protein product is CASSRMGLATSGANVLTF.

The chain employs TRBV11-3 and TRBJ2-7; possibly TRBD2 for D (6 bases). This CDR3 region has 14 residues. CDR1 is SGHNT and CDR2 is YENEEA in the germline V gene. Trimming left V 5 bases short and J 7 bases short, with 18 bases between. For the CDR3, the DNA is TGTGCCAGCAGCCCGCTTGGAGGGGCGGGAGAGCAGTACTTC. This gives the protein CASSPLGGAGEQYF. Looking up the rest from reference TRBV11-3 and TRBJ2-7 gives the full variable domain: EAGVVQSPRYKIIEKKQPVAFWCNPISGHNTLYWYLQNLGQGPELLIRYENEEAVDDSQLPKDRFSAERLKGVDSTLKIQPAELGDSAVYLCASSPLGGAGEQYFGPGTRLTVT.